The 13 T cell receptor beta chains reported below all come from one sample, sequenced in a study of cytomegalovirus exposure and HLA in healthy donors. Libraries were prepared by immunoSEQ multiplex PCR; TCRdb keeps only in-frame clonotypes and omits some of them. The repertoire holds some 340,000 clones, with approximately 86% as singletons. The sequencing input was PBMCs. Receptors originate from a woman aged 30 to 39 in good health and CMV-seropositive.

J is TRBJ1-1 and V is TRBV14; 8 positions agree with TRBD1. Trimming at V came to 5 bases and at J to 3 bases, leaving 2 bases not matched to a gene. CDR3 length equals 13 residues. CDR1 is SGHDN and CDR2 is FVKESK in the germline V gene. The CDR3 spells CASSGQGYTEAFF. Written as DNA, the CDR3 is TGTGCCAGCAGCGGACAGGGCTACACTGAAGCTTTCTTT. The full variable domain, its missing parts supplied by reference TRBV14 and TRBJ1-1, is EAGVTQFPSHSVIEKGQTVTLRCDPISGHDNLYWYRRVMGKEIKFLLHFVKESKQDESGMPNNRFLAERTGGTYSTLKVQPAELEDSGVYFCASSGQGYTEAFFGQGTRLTVV.

The chain links TRBV5-4 to TRBJ1-1, with a tentative D call TRBD1 (6 bases). The CDR3 loop spans 12 amino acids. V shed 4 bases and J shed 6 bases, with 10 bases lying between them. Germline CDR1 is SGHNT and CDR2 is YYREEE (reference sequence). Here the CDR3 reads CASSTQGPEAFF. The CDR3 coding sequence is TGTGCCAGCAGCACACAGGGTCCTGAAGCTTTCTTT.

This chain joins TRBV6-1 and TRBJ2-7; D is ambiguous. Trimming removed 3 bases from V and 3 bases from J, with 9 bases in between. This CDR3 spans 13 amino acids. CDR1 is MNHNS and CDR2 is SASEGT in the germline V gene. The CDR3 is CASSEGPFYEQYF. CDR3 nucleotides: TGTGCCAGCAGTGAGGGCCCTTTCTACGAGCAGTACTTC.

J is TRBJ1-1 and V is TRBV4-3; D remains ambiguous. This CDR3 comprises 13 residues. The germline CDR1 and CDR2 sequences are LGHNA and YSLEER. V gave up 0 bases and J gave up 2 bases, with 4 bases separating them. The CDR3, as DNA: TGCGCCAGCAGCCAAGATATCAACACTGAAGCTTTCTTT. Translating it yields CASSQDINTEAFF.

The genes are TRBV6-5 and TRBJ2-6; D remains ambiguous. The germline V and J ends were trimmed by 2 bases and 0 bases, with 2 bases remaining between them. The germline V gene encodes CDR1 MNHEY and CDR2 SVGAGI. CDR3 length: 14 residues. The CDR3: CASSYGSGANVLTF. The CDR3 DNA is TGTGCCAGCAGTTACGGCTCTGGGGCCAACGTCCTGACTTTC.

The rearrangement links TRBV6-1 to TRBJ1-4; the D gene is possibly TRBD1 (5 bases). This CDR3 has 11 residues. The germline V gene has CDR1 MNHNS and CDR2 SASEGT. The CDR3 here is CAAGVNEKLFF. In nucleotides, the CDR3 is TGTGCGGCGGGGGTTAATGAAAAACTGTTTTTT.

The V and J genes are TRBV6-6 and TRBJ2-1; 7 nucleotides match TRBD2. Germline V gene sequence: CDR1 MNHNY, CDR2 SVGAGI (reference sequence). This CDR3 has 14 residues. V lost 6 bases and J lost 7; bases outside the gene matches: 9. CDR3 coding DNA: TGTGCCAGCAGCCCCGAAACCGGGGGGAATGAGCAGTTCTTC. Its protein product is CASSPETGGNEQFF.

J is TRBJ2-3 and V is TRBV5-4, with D possibly matching TRBD1 (5 bases). The CDR3 consists of 15 residues. V lost 2 bases and J 5 bases, leaving 15 bases between the germline ends. The V gene's germline CDR1 is SGHNT and CDR2 YYREEE (reference sequence). The CDR3 DNA sequence: TGTGCCAGCAGCTTTGGCAGGGATTTTGGAGATACGCAGTATTTT. It yields the protein CASSFGRDFGDTQYF.

Only one count was recorded for this clone. This chain connects TRBV4-2 to TRBJ2-1, with 10 nucleotides matching TRBD2. The CDR3 sequence is 17 residues long. Germline CDR1 LGHNA, CDR2 YNFKEQ. Trimming took 0 bases from V and 2 from J; bases not matched to a gene: 4. The CDR3 reads CASSQEYGTSAYNEQFF. CDR3 bases: TGTGCCAGCAGCCAAGAGTATGGGACTAGCGCCTACAATGAGCAGTTCTTC.

The gene calls are TRBV9 and TRBJ1-6; possibly TRBD1 for D (5 bases). V lost 6 bases and J 6 bases, leaving 10 bases between the germline ends. The CDR3 spans 13 residues. Germline lookup yields CDR1 SGDLS and CDR2 YYNGEE. This chain's CDR3 is CASNIGGNSPLHF. CDR3 nucleotides: TGTGCCAGCAACATCGGGGGTAATTCACCCCTCCACTTT.

The genes are TRBV5-6 and TRBJ2-1, with 10 bases that match TRBD2. V dropped 0 bases and J dropped 9; count of bases not matched to a gene: 3. This CDR3 has 14 amino acids. Germline V gene data show CDR1 as SGHDT and CDR2 as YYEEEE. The CDR3 bases are TGTGCCAGCAGCTTGGCCGCTAGCGGGAGTGAGCAGTTCTTC. Translated, it gives CASSLAASGSEQFF.

This clone was recorded only once. The chain recombines TRBV4-3 with TRBJ2-7; D assignment may be TRBD1 or TRBD2 (5 bases each). Looked up from germline, CDR1 is LGHNA and CDR2 is YSLEER. V was clipped by 1 base and J by 6 bases, with 16 bases between them. The CDR3 length is 15 residues. CDR3 sequence reads: CASSQGYGDLFEQYF. In DNA form, the CDR3 reads TGCGCCAGCAGCCAAGGCTACGGGGACCTATTCGAGCAGTACTTC.

The rearrangement links TRBV29-1 to TRBJ1-1, with a weak D call TRBD1 (5 bases). V lost 2 bases, J lost 3 bases, and 16 bases lay in between. CDR3 length equals 15 residues. In germline, CDR1 is SQVTM, CDR2 ANQGSEA. This chain's CDR3 is CSVELPWGGDTEAFF. The CDR3 DNA reads TGCAGCGTTGAACTACCATGGGGGGGGGACACTGAAGCTTTCTTT. The whole variable domain, filled in from reference TRBV29-1 and TRBJ1-1, reads SAVISQKPSRDICQRGTSLTIQCQVDSQVTMMFWYRQQPGQSLTLIATANQGSEATYESGFVIDKFPISRPNLTFSTLTVSNMSPEDSSIYLCSVELPWGGDTEAFFGQGTRLTVV.